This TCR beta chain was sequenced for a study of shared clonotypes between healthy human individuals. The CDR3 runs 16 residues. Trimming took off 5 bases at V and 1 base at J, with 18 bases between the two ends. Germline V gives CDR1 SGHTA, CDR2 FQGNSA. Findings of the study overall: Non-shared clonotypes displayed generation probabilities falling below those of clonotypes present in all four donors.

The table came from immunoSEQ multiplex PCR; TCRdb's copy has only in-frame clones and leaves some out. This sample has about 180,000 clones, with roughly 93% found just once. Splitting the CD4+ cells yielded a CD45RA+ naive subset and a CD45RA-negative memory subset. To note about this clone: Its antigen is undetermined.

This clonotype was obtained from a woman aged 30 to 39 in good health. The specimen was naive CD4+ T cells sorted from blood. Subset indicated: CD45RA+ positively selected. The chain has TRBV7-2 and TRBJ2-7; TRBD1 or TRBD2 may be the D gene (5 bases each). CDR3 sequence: CASSEPGGQESYEQYF. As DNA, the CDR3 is TGTGCCAGCAGCGAACCTGGGGGTCAAGAGTCCTACGAGCAGTACTTC.